A selection of T cell receptor beta chains follows, all from one sample in a study of Graves' ophthalmopathy and Graves' hyperthyroidism. MiXCR, run by TCRdb on the multiplex PCR reads, gives a single entry per CDR3 protein. Seen here are 660,000 or so distinct CDR3 sequences, 35% to 45% observed once, and the top ten hold roughly 3%. Sequenced: peripheral blood. The source of these receptors is an adult man with Graves' ophthalmopathy. Both conserved end residues are part of each CDR3.

>TRBV5-1|TRBJ2-2
CASIGAGELFF
>TRBV2|TRBJ2-2
CASRTQGLAGGELFF
>TRBV6-5|TRBJ2-7
CASSQDGPRSSYEQYF
>TRBV24-1|TRBJ1-5
CATGRQFQHF
>TRBV4-3|TRBJ1-5
CASSRGQGADGSNQPQHF
>TRBV15|TRBJ2-5
CATSRVSSGSQETQYF
>TRBV13|TRBJ2-7
CASSLGPESSVYEQYF
>TRBV29-1|TRBJ2-7
CSVEDSGSSYEQYF
>TRBV20-1|TRBJ1-2
CSARQGEDGYTF
>TRBV10-3|TRBJ1-5
CAMIVQPQHF
>TRBV29-1|TRBJ1-2
CSVVGVGGVGYTF
>TRBV19|TRBJ1-2
CASSLTGGTGSGYTF
>TRBV6-4|TRBJ1-1
CASSDRGHTEAFF
>TRBV5-1|TRBJ1-4
CASSLVTGAREKLFF
>TRBV7-2|TRBJ1-3
CASSPSDRVNTIYF
>TRBV12-3/TRBV12-4|TRBJ1-1
CASSFADKDSEAFF
>TRBV5-1|TRBJ1-4
CASSSSTGGQEKLFF
>TRBV10-3|TRBJ1-4
CAISDSERGGEKLFF
>TRBV24-1|TRBJ2-7
CATSERTGNYEQYF
>TRBV12-3/TRBV12-4|TRBJ1-5
CASSPDLPGRRQPQHF
>TRBV29-1|TRBJ2-7
CSVRTGPRYEQYF
>TRBV25-1|TRBJ2-7
CASSESLVGPGSPLEQYF
>TRBV10-3|TRBJ2-7
CASSYLGQGSYEQYF
>TRBV7-8|TRBJ1-2
CASSYSSEGLGYGYTF
>TRBV10-3|TRBJ1-2
CAISSGKGGVANYGYTF
>TRBV7-9|TRBJ2-7
CASSLDGYSYKQYF
>TRBV25-1|TRBJ2-7
CASGLAGAGEQYF
>TRBV7-3|TRBJ1-2
CASSLWDRRRGYTF
>TRBV12-3/TRBV12-4|TRBJ2-5
CASSLDAGTPETQYF
>TRBV20-1|TRBJ1-5
CSAMAGPNQPQHF
>TRBV7-2|TRBJ2-1
CASRYSGGVYNEQFF
>TRBV12-3/TRBV12-4|TRBJ2-5
CASSLIWGYKTKEAQYF
>TRBV29-1|TRBJ2-7
CSVGDLSTRAEQYF
>TRBV9|TRBJ2-2
CASSGRYTGELFF
>TRBV7-9|TRBJ2-7
CASSLGQGRTYEQYF
>TRBV5-1|TRBJ1-4
CASSPDGVNNEKLFF
>TRBV6-5|TRBJ2-2
CASTASSTGELFF
>TRBV9|TRBJ1-6
CASSVGTGISPLHF
>TRBV10-2|TRBJ2-5
CASSPGEVETQYF
>TRBV5-1|TRBJ2-7
CASSLVQGAYEQYF
>TRBV7-9|TRBJ2-6
CASSLAGSRANVLTF
>TRBV25-1|TRBJ1-1
CASTHGLGRGDTEAFF
>TRBV25-1|TRBJ1-2
CASSDHGSLGNYGYTF
>TRBV12-3/TRBV12-4|TRBJ2-5
CASLMTGGGETQYF
>TRBV10-3|TRBJ1-1
CAISEQRGENNEQFF
>TRBV29-1|TRBJ1-1
CSGDTLNTEAFF
>TRBV7-2|TRBJ2-5
CASSFLAAQETQYF
>TRBV5-6|TRBJ2-5
CASSLFPLEKETQYF
>TRBV12-3/TRBV12-4|TRBJ1-3
CASSLRDTSGNTIYF
>TRBV25-1|TRBJ2-7
CASSLGQADEQYF
>TRBV20-1|TRBJ2-5
CSASTGREQETQYF